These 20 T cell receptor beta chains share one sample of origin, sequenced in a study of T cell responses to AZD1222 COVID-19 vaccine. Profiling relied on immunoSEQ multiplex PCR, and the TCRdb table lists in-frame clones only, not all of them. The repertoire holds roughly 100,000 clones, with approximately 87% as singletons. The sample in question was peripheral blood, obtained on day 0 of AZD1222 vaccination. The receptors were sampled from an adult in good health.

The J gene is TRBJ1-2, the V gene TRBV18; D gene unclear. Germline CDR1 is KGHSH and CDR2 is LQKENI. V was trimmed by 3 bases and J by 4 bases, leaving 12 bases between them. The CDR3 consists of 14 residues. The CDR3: CASSPASDGYGYTF. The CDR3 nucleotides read TGTGCCAGCTCACCGGCCTCGGATGGCTATGGCTACACCTTC.

CDR3 sequence (DNA): TGTGCCAGCAGTTACTTAGCGGGAGTCGGGGACGAGCAGTACTTC. Amino acids: CASSYLAGVGDEQYF. V is TRBV6-5 and J is TRBJ2-7, with 9 bases fitting TRBD2. This CDR3 is built from 15 residues. V lost 1 base and J lost 5; bases outside the gene matches: 6. Germline assignment: CDR1 MNHEY and CDR2 SVGAGI.

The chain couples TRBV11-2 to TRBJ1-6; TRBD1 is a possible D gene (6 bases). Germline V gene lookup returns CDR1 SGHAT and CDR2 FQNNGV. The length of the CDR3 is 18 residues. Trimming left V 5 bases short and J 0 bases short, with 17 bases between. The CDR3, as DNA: TGTGCCAGCAGCCGGACAGTTCCTGGGAGCTCCTATAATTCACCCCTCCACTTT. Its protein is CASSRTVPGSSYNSPLHF.

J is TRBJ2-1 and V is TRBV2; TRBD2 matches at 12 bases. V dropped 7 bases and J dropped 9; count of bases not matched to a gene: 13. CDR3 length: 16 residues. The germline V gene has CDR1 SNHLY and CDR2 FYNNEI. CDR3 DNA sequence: TGTGCCAGCACCGTAGGAGGGCTAGCGGGAGGGGTTGAGCAGTTCTTC. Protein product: CASTVGGLAGGVEQFF.

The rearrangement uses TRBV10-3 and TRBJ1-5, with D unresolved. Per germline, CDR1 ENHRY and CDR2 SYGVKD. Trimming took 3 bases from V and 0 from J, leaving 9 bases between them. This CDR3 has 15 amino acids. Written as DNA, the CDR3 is TGTGCCATCAGTGAACCGGGTCCTAGCAATCAGCCCCAGCATTTT. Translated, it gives CAISEPGPSNQPQHF.

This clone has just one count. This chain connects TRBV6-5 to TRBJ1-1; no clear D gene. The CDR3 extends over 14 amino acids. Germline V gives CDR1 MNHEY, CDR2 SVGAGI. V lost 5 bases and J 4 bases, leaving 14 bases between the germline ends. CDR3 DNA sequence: TGTGCCAGCAGTCGGGGATCAGAGGCCACTGAAGCTTTCTTT. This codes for CASSRGSEATEAFF.

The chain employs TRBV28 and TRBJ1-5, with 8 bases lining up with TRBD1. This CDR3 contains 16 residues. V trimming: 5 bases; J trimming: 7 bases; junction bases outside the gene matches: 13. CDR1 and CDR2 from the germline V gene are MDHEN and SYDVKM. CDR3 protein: CASSPTRDRGGQPQHF. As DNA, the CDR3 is TGTGCCAGCAGTCCCACACGTGACAGGGGTGGACAGCCCCAGCATTTT.

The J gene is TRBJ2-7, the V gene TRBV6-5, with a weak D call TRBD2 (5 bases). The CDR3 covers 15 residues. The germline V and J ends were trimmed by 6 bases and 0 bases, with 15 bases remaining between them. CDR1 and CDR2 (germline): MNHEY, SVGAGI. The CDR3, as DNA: TGTGCCAGCAGCCAACCCCGGGGAAGCTCCTACGAGCAGTACTTC. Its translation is CASSQPRGSSYEQYF.

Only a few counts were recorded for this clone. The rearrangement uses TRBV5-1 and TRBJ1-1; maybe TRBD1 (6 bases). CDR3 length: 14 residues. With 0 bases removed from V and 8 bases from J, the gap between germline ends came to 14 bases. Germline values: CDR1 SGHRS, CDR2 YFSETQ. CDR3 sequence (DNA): TGCGCCAGCAGCTTGGGAGGGGGACTTGTGGAAGCTTTCTTT. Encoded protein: CASSLGGGLVEAFF.

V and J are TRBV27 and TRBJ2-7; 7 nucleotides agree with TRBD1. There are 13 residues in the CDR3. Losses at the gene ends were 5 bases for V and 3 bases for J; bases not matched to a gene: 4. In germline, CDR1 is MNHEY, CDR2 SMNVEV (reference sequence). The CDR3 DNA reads TGTGCCAGCAGTGTGACAGGGTACTACGAGCAGTACTTC. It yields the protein CASSVTGYYEQYF.

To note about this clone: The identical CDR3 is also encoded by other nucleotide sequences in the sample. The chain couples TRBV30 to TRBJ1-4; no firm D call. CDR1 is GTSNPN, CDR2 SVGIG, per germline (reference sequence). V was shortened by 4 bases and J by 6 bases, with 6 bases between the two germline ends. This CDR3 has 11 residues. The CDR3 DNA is TGTGCCTGGACTCGGGATGAAAAACTGTTTTTT. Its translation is CAWTRDEKLFF.

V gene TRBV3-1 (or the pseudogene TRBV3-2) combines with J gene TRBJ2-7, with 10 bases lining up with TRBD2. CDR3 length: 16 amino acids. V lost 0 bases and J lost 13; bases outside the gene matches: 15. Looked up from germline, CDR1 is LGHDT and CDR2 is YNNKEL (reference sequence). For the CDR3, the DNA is TGTGCCAGCAGCCAAGATGTGATAGCGGGAGGCCACGGTTATTACTTC. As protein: CASSQDVIAGGHGYYF.

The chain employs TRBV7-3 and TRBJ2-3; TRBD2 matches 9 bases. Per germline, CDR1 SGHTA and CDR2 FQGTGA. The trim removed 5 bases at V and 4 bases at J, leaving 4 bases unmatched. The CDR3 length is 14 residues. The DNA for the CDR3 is TGTGCCAGCAGCGCGGGCGGGAGGGCAGATACGCAGTATTTT. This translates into CASSAGGRADTQYF.

The DNA of the CDR3 is TGTGCCAGCAGCTTCCGGTGGAACACTGAAGCTTTCTTT. This sequence encodes CASSFRWNTEAFF. The V gene is TRBV11-2, the J gene TRBJ1-1; D gene unclear. V was cut by 3 bases and J by 1 base, with 6 bases left in between. This CDR3 region has 13 residues. CDR1 and CDR2 (germline): SGHAT, FQNNGV.

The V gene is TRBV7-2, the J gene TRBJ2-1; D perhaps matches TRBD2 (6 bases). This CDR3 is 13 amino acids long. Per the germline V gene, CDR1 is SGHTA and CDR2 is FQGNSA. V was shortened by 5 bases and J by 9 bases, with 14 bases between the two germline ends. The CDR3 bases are TGTGCCAGCAGCGGCCAGACTAGGAGTGAGCAGTTCTTC. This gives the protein CASSGQTRSEQFF. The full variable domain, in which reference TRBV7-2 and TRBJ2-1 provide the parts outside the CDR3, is GAGVSQSPSNKVTEKGKDVELRCDPISGHTALYWYRQSLGQGLEFLIYFQGNSAPDKSGLPSDRFSAERTGGSVSTLTIQRTQQEDSAVYLCASSGQTRSEQFFGPGTRLTVL.

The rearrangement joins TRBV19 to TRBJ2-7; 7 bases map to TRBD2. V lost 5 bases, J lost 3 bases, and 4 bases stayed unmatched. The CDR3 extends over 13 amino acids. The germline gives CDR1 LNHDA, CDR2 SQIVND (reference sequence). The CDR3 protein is CASSPGTIYEQYF. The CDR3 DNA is TGTGCCAGTAGTCCTGGGACTATCTACGAGCAGTACTTC.

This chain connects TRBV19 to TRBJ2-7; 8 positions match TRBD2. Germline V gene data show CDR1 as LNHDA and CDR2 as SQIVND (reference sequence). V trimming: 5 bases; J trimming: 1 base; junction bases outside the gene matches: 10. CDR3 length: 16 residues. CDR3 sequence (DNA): TGTGCCAGTAGTGTCCCGCGGGGGGCAAGATCCTACGAGCAGTACTTC. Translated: CASSVPRGARSYEQYF.

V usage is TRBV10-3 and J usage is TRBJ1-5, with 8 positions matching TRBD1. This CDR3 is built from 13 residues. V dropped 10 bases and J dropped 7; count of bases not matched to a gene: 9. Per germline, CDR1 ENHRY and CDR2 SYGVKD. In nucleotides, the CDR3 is TGTGCCACCTGGGACAGGAGCGGGCAGCCCCAGCATTTT. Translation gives CATWDRSGQPQHF.

The CDR3 sequence is CASSWTSGAGYTF. CDR3 DNA sequence: TGTGCCAGCAGCTGGACCTCAGGGGCGGGCTACACCTTC. This chain links TRBV5-4 with TRBJ1-2; possible D gene TRBD1, 6 bases. The CDR3 spans 13 residues. V lost 3 bases, J lost 8 bases, and 14 bases lay in between. From germline, CDR1 is SGHNT and CDR2 YYREEE (reference sequence).

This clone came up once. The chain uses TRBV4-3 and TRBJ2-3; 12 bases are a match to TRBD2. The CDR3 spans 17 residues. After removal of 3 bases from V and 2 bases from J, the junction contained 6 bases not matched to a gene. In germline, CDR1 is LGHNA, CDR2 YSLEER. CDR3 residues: CASSQDSSGRATDTQYF. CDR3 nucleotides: TGCGCCAGCAGCCAGGATTCTAGCGGGAGGGCCACAGATACGCAGTATTTT.